This T cell receptor (beta chain) was captured by sequencing in a study of blood T cell repertoires in COVID-19. Background on the study: The United States, Italy and Spain provided the acute and convalescent COVID-19 samples. T cells, B-cell-depleted T cells, or PBMCs supplied cDNA or gDNA.

The CDR3 runs to 14 residues. V trimming: 4 bases; J trimming: 0 bases; junction bases outside the gene matches: 1. Germline V gene data show CDR1 as SEHNR and CDR2 as FQNEAQ (reference sequence). In the original workflow: Estimation of nucleated cell counts was performed using reference gene primer amplification. The repertoire was sequenced with immunoSEQ multiplex PCR; TCRdb's copy has only in-frame clones and lacks some. V and J calls and clone size follow that table, whereas D and trimming were derived from the DNA. The table shows tens of thousands of clones, with more than 85% occurring only once.

The sequenced material came from peripheral blood. This clonotype was sampled from a man aged 50-59 years with active COVID-19. The chain links TRBV7-9 to TRBJ2-3; 7 bases align to TRBD1. CDR3 DNA sequence: TGTGCCAGCAGCTCGACAGGGAGCACAGATACGCAGTATTTT. Its protein is CASSSTGSTDTQYF.